The 18 T cell receptor beta chains below come from one sample, sequenced in a study of T-cell reconstitution after alpha-beta-depleted transplantation in children. Unique molecular identifiers were used in preparing the TCRbeta library. TCRdb processed the PCR reads anew with MiXCR; each CDR3 protein has one entry. The data hold about 600,000 distinct CDR3 sequences, with roughly 10% observed a single time. Sequencing was performed on PBMCs from the stem cell graft donor, taken from the stem cell graft. Receptors originate from a human donor who donated a stem cell graft to a child with acute myeloid leukemia.

This clonotype was counted many times. This chain links TRBV20-1 with TRBJ1-5, with unresolved D. The V and J ends lost 6 bases and 2 bases respectively, with 14 bases between them. This CDR3 spans 14 amino acids. Germline values: CDR1 DFQATT, CDR2 SNEGSKA (reference sequence). DNA of the CDR3: TGCAGTGCGTTTAGTAGCGTAGGCAATCAGCCCCAGCATTTT. Amino acid sequence: CSAFSSVGNQPQHF.

This clonotype was observed many times. V gene TRBV20-1 combines with J gene TRBJ2-5, with a weak D call TRBD2 (6 bases). Trimming stripped 5 bases from V and 4 bases from J, with 17 bases between. The CDR3 is 14 amino acids. From germline, CDR1 is DFQATT and CDR2 SNEGSKA (reference sequence). The CDR3 loop reads CSAVDRGLRETQYF. The CDR3 DNA follows: TGCAGTGCTGTCGACCGGGGACTTAGAGAGACCCAGTACTTC.

This clonotype has at least ten counts. The V gene is TRBV10-3, the J gene TRBJ2-5; 7 nucleotides align to TRBD2. V lost 5 bases and J lost 5; bases outside the gene matches: 2. In germline, CDR1 is ENHRY, CDR2 SYGVKD. There are 12 residues in the CDR3. CDR3: CAISRGSETQYF. The CDR3 region has the DNA TGTGCCATCAGTCGCGGGAGCGAGACCCAGTACTTC.

This clonotype has just a few counts. V gene TRBV20-1 combines with J gene TRBJ2-3; the D is unclear. CDR1 DFQATT and CDR2 SNEGSKA come from the germline V gene (reference sequence). CDR3 length: 12 amino acids. V lost 6 bases, J lost 4 bases, and 11 bases lay in between. CDR3 protein: CSAPNAPDTQYF. CDR3 DNA: TGCAGTGCGCCGAACGCTCCAGATACGCAGTATTTT.

This clonotype was counted between two and nine times. The chain recombines TRBV12-3 or TRBV12-4 with TRBJ1-1; no clear D. Trimming left V 3 bases short and J 4 bases short, with 9 bases between. CDR3 length equals 13 residues. CDR3 loop: CASSFSLGTEAFF. CDR3 nucleotide sequence: TGTGCCAGCAGTTTCTCCCTGGGCACTGAAGCTTTCTTT.

The chain employs TRBV12-3 or TRBV12-4 and TRBJ2-1; D may be TRBD1 or TRBD2 (5 bases each). Trimming pared 3 bases from V and 6 bases from J, leaving 12 bases between. There are 14 residues in the CDR3. CDR3 in DNA: TGTGCCAGCAGTTTCCTTCCGGGGCCCAATGAGCAGTTCTTC. This sequence encodes CASSFLPGPNEQFF.

In its sample, this clonotype was seen a few times. The chain joins TRBV11-2 to TRBJ2-1; 16 bases are shared with TRBD2. Germline V gene sequence: CDR1 SGHAT, CDR2 FQNNGV. CDR3 length: 20 residues. V trimming: 5 bases; J trimming: 0 bases; junction bases outside the gene matches: 10. The CDR3 bases are TGTGCCAGCAGCCAACCGGGACTAGCGGGAGGGGGGAGCTCCTACAATGAGCAGTTCTTC. Translation: CASSQPGLAGGGSSYNEQFF.

The chain joins TRBV20-1 to TRBJ2-7, with TRBD1 identical over 10 bases. V was clipped by 6 bases and J by 0 bases; unmatched bases: 20. This CDR3 has 19 residues. Germline V gene lookup returns CDR1 DFQATT and CDR2 SNEGSKA (reference sequence). In DNA form, the CDR3 reads TGCAGTGCCTCCGGGGGGGGACAGGGGTTTGTCGGGAGCTCCTACGAGCAGTACTTC. It is translated as CSASGGGQGFVGSSYEQYF.

The chain joins TRBV11-3 to TRBJ2-2; TRBD2 aligns across 10 bases. CDR3 size: 15 residues. V lost 8 bases and J lost 8; bases outside the gene matches: 11. CDR1 and CDR2 (germline): SGHNT, YENEEA. The DNA for the CDR3 is TGTGCCAGCGCAGCCGGGACTAGCGTTAGAGGGGAGCTGTTTTTT. It encodes CASAAGTSVRGELFF. The complete variable domain, with remaining parts taken from reference TRBV11-3 and TRBJ2-2, reads EAGVVQSPRYKIIEKKQPVAFWCNPISGHNTLYWYLQNLGQGPELLIRYENEEAVDDSQLPKDRFSAERLKGVDSTLKIQPAELGDSAVYLCASAAGTSVRGELFFGEGSRLTVL.

The chain is built from TRBV7-2 and TRBJ2-5, with TRBD2 matching over 10 bases. This CDR3 has 16 amino acids. V lost 1 base, J lost 0 bases, and 2 bases stayed unmatched. Germline CDR1 and CDR2: SGHTA and FQGNSA. As DNA, the CDR3 is TGTGCCAGCAGCTTAGTAGGACTAGCGGACCAAGAGACCCAGTACTTC. Its translation: CASSLVGLADQETQYF.

This clonotype has at least ten counts. The V call is TRBV6-5, the J call TRBJ1-6; no clear D. With 6 bases removed from V and 7 bases from J, the gap between germline ends came to 13 bases. The CDR3 consists of 14 residues. Germline CDR1 is MNHEY and CDR2 is SVGAGI. The CDR3 coding sequence is TGTGCCAGCAGGCGCTCGGACGGAAATTCACCCCTCCACTTT. It is translated as CASRRSDGNSPLHF.

This clonotype has a count of ten or more. V usage is TRBV29-1 and J usage is TRBJ1-1; unclear D gene. Germline V gene sequence: CDR1 SQVTM, CDR2 ANQGSEA. This CDR3 is built from 11 residues. Trimming took 4 bases from V and 8 from J, leaving 11 bases between them. CDR3 DNA sequence: TGCAGCGTTGCGGAATCCCCCGAAGCTTTCTTT. It specifies CSVAESPEAFF.

This clonotype showed up many times. V gene TRBV15 combines with J gene TRBJ2-1; D might be TRBD2 (5 bases). Germline assignment: CDR1 LNHNV and CDR2 YYDKDF (reference sequence). This CDR3 has 15 residues. V lost 3 bases to trimming and J lost 6 bases, with 15 bases between them. CDR3 sequence: CATSRTRGSVNEQFF. The CDR3 bases are TGTGCCACCAGCAGGACCCGAGGGTCAGTCAATGAGCAGTTCTTC.

This clonotype has more than one count but fewer than ten. The rearrangement uses TRBV10-2 and TRBJ2-5; 8 nucleotides agree with TRBD1. Per the germline V gene, CDR1 is WSHSY and CDR2 is SAAADI. CDR3 length: 15 residues. Losses at the gene ends were 3 bases for V and 2 bases for J; bases not matched to a gene: 5. CDR3: CASSDLGTGQETQYF. The CDR3 DNA reads TGCGCCAGCAGTGATCTAGGGACAGGACAAGAGACCCAGTACTTC.

This clonotype was observed at least ten times. The rearrangement links TRBV20-1 to TRBJ1-1; D is unresolved. V lost 0 bases and J 2 bases, leaving 10 bases between the germline ends. This CDR3 contains 14 residues. The germline CDR1 and CDR2 sequences are DFQATT and SNEGSKA (reference sequence). CDR3 residues: CSARDRRSNTEAFF. CDR3 in DNA: TGCAGTGCTAGAGATCGCCGTTCCAACACTGAAGCTTTCTTT.

This clonotype occurred many times. The gene calls are TRBV5-1 and TRBJ1-4; no clear D gene. The CDR3 extends over 12 amino acids. The germline CDR1 and CDR2 sequences are SGHRS and YFSETQ. V lost 3 bases, J lost 7 bases, and 7 bases lay in between. The CDR3 loop reads CASSYDGEKLFF. DNA of the CDR3: TGCGCCAGCAGCTACGACGGTGAAAAACTGTTTTTT.

The chain has TRBV4-2 and TRBJ2-3; 10 bases are shared with TRBD2. The length of the CDR3 is 16 residues. Germline V CDR1 and CDR2: LGHNA, YNFKEQ. V was clipped by 2 bases and J by 1 base; unmatched bases: 3. Here the CDR3 reads CASSQIAGGGTDTQYF. The CDR3 DNA reads TGTGCCAGCAGCCAAATAGCGGGAGGTGGCACAGATACGCAGTATTTT.

The rearrangement uses TRBV4-1 and TRBJ2-3; D possibly corresponds to TRBD2 (5 bases). This CDR3 contains 16 residues. The germline CDR1 and CDR2 sequences are MGHRA and YSYEKL. The V and J ends lost 0 bases and 0 bases respectively, with 10 bases between them. CDR3 sequence: CASSQDIGLSTDTQYF. In DNA, the CDR3 is TGCGCCAGCAGCCAAGATATCGGACTTAGCACAGATACGCAGTATTTT.